This T cell receptor beta chain was recorded in a study of tumor-infiltrating lymphocytes in primary liver carcinoma. Overall study context: Each of the growths was stage T1-T3 N0M0, extending roughly 4 to 10 cm across.

TCR beta cDNA came from about 450 ng total RNA, primed with a constant-region primer. Three-round nested multiplex PCR performed with slightly modified ARM-PCR produced the TCR beta libraries. TRBV1-TRBV30 forward primers paired with a C-beta reverse primer drove the first two PCR rounds, about 10 cycles each. MiXCR, applied by TCRdb to the multiplex PCR reads, yields one record per CDR3 protein. The table lists a few hundred thousand distinct CDR3 sequences, about three fifths of them singletons. Germline CDR1 is MNHEY and CDR2 is SVGAGI. With 6 bases clipped from V and 10 bases from J, the junction kept 8 bases outside the gene matches. The CDR3 contains 14 residues. As for this clonotype: As yet, its antigen is unknown. It may be a read error: a sequence one base away is much more abundant.

The blood RNA (from unsorted whole blood) was obtained, and germline DNA was also extracted. Before any surgery took place, roughly 4 milliliters of peripheral blood were collected. Findings of the study overall: Tumor-adjacent and tumor-blood pairs overlapped less than tumor region pairs did.

Sequencing used peripheral blood. The receptor's source is a woman between 25 and 40 years old with primary liver carcinoma and hepatitis B virus infection. The chain is built from TRBV6-5 and TRBJ1-4, with 10 bases that match TRBD1. CDR3 sequence reads: CASRLTGGFGKLFF. For the CDR3, the DNA is TGTGCCAGCAGACTGACAGGGGGCTTTGGAAAACTGTTTTTT.